One sample yielded the 9 T cell receptor beta chains listed below, sequenced in a study of spatial heterogeneity in lung cancer. Specified time point: blood at routine non-recurrence follow-up after resection. Via MiXCR, TCRdb re-called the 5' RACE reads, giving one row per CDR3 protein. The sample consists of roughly 71,000 distinct CDR3 sequences, 7.5% to 10% of them appearing once. The source was PBMCs, collected at follow-up. Source of these receptors: a female donor with early-stage non-small cell lung cancer.

This clonotype was picked up a small number of times. The chain is built from TRBV15 and TRBJ1-5, with D tentatively TRBD1 (5 bases). The CDR3 extends over 15 amino acids. Between the trimmed V and J ends, which lost 7 bases and 0 bases, there was a span of 13 bases. Germline V gene lookup returns CDR1 LNHNV and CDR2 YYDKDF (reference sequence). The CDR3 DNA follows: TGTGCCACCACCCCCGGGGCAGATAGCAATCAGCCCCAGCATTTT. This codes for CATTPGADSNQPQHF.

The rearrangement uses TRBV11-1 and TRBJ2-1, with 8 nucleotides matching TRBD2. The CDR3 runs to 15 residues. Germline V lookup: CDR1 SGHAT, CDR2 FQDESV (reference sequence). The ends lost 5 bases at V and 6 bases at J; junction bases unmatched: 9. As DNA, the CDR3 is TGTGCCAGCAGCCCGGGCGGCGGGAGGATCAATGAGCAGTTCTTC. Translated, it gives CASSPGGGRINEQFF. Complete variable domain (other parts from reference TRBV11-1 and TRBJ2-1): EAEVAQSPRYKITEKSQAVAFWCDPISGHATLYWYRQILGQGPELLVQFQDESVVDDSQLPKDRFSAERLKGVDSTLKIQPAELGDSAMYLCASSPGGGRINEQFFGPGTRLTVL.

In its sample, this clonotype was seen many times. J is TRBJ1-4 and V is TRBV7-8; D uncertain. The CDR3 loop spans 15 amino acids. The V gene's germline CDR1 is SGHVS and CDR2 FQNEAQ. V was shortened by 2 bases and J by 3 bases, with 10 bases between the two germline ends. CDR3 coding DNA: TGTGCCAGCAGCTTAAATCGTTGGGCTAATGAAAAACTGTTTTTT. Its translation: CASSLNRWANEKLFF.

As to this clonotype: One end of the junction fails to match germline, which may point to a read error. The chain employs TRBV2 and TRBJ2-7; TRBD2 aligns across 14 bases. The CDR3 consists of 15 residues. In germline, CDR1 is SNHLY, CDR2 FYNNEI. CDR3 nucleotide sequence: TGTGCTAGCAGACCCGGGACTAGCGGGAGCTACGAGCAGTACTTC. This sequence encodes CASRPGTSGSYEQYF.

This clonotype has at least ten counts. V is TRBV5-1 and J is TRBJ2-1; D gene ambiguous. Trimming cost V 2 bases and J 1 base, with 1 base left between them. Per germline, CDR1 SGHRS and CDR2 YFSETQ. The CDR3 has 12 residues. The chain's CDR3 is CASSFSYNEQFF. CDR3 DNA: TGCGCCAGCAGCTTTTCCTACAATGAGCAGTTCTTC.

This clonotype was found many times. The gene calls are TRBV12-3 or TRBV12-4 and TRBJ1-1, with D possibly TRBD1 on 5 matching bases. The germline V and J ends were trimmed by 6 bases and 4 bases, with 15 bases remaining between them. CDR3 length: 14 residues. CDR3 residues: CASSRGVDTTEAFF. The CDR3, as DNA: TGTGCCAGCAGCCGAGGGGTTGATACCACTGAAGCTTTCTTT.

The chain links TRBV4-1 to TRBJ1-1, with D possibly TRBD1 on 5 matching bases. The CDR3 consists of 12 residues. The V end lost 6 bases, the J end lost 5 bases, and 10 bases lay between the germline ends. CDR1 and CDR2 (germline): MGHRA, YSYEKL. CDR3 sequence reads: CASRGEGTEAFF. CDR3 sequence (DNA): TGCGCCAGCAGAGGTGAGGGGACTGAAGCTTTCTTT.

The rearrangement joins TRBV12-3 or TRBV12-4 to TRBJ1-6; a possible D gene is TRBD1 (5 bases). The CDR3 covers 14 residues. The V gene lost 4 bases and the J gene lost 10 bases, with 14 bases spanning the gap. CDR3 protein: CASSSGVGQSPLHF. CDR3 coding DNA: TGTGCCAGCAGTTCGGGGGTTGGCCAGTCACCCCTCCACTTT.

This chain connects TRBV28 to TRBJ1-6, with D possibly TRBD1 on 6 matching bases. The V gene lost 6 bases and the J gene lost 7 bases, with 16 bases spanning the gap. The V gene's germline CDR1 is MDHEN and CDR2 SYDVKM. This CDR3 has 15 residues. The CDR3 here is CASSRTATLNSPLHF. CDR3 bases: TGTGCCAGCAGCAGGACAGCAACTTTAAATTCACCCCTCCACTTT.